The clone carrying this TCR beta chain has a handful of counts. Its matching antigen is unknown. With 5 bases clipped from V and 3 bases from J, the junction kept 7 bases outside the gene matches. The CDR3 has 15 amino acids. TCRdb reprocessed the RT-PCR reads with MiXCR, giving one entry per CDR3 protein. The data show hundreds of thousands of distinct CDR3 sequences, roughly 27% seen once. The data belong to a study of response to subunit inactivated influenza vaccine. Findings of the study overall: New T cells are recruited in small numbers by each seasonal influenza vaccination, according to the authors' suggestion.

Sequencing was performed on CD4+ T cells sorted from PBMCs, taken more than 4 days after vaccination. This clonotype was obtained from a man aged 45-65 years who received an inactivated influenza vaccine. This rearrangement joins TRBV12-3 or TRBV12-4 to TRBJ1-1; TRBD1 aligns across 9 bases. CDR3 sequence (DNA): TGTGCCAGCAGTGGGGGACAGGGATGGGACACTGAAGCTTTCTTT. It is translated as CASSGGQGWDTEAFF.